This T cell receptor beta chain was recorded in a study of blood T cell repertoires in COVID-19 (dated by TCRdb to 2020 to 2021). Background for the entire study: The collaborator samples originated in the United States, Italy and Spain and spanned the acute and convalescent phases of COVID-19. The material from the prospective study consisted of cDNA or gDNA derived from T cells, B-cell-depleted T cells, or PBMCs. A freely available public database, intended as a resource for researchers studying the immune response to SARS-CoV-2, is where the repertoires were released. Samples came from the ongoing ImmuneRACE study (first 160 participants) plus 1,254 subjects from 6 global collaborators. Subjects who had been exposed to COVID-19, were actively infected with it, or had recovered from it provided the deeply sampled blood TCRbeta repertoires that made up the dataset. The sample metadata nearly always contained a de-identified subject ID, COVID-19 status, age in years and sex. Where available, HLA class I and class II types were obtained from metadata supplied by the sample provider rather than from assay-based typing.

On this clone: Its antigen is unknown. The input lacks base qualities; no much larger clone sits a single base away.

At one collaborating source in Seattle, patients were enrolled during active infection and were followed longitudinally through the course of disease. Collaborating institutions collected whole blood in K2EDTA tubes following their own protocols. For TCRbeta analysis, collaborator samples were shipped as frozen whole blood, as isolated PBMCs, or as DNA extracted from either sample type. What the work shows at the level of the full study, not this receptor alone: The amount of clinical and demographic metadata varied by source and participant and was provided uncurated.

The immunoSEQ Assay, a bias-controlled multiplex PCR, was used to amplify TCRbeta CDR3 regions from genomic DNA. The authors processed their data as follows. The number of nucleated cells in each sample was estimated from the amplification of reference gene primers within the assay. To quantify the absolute abundance of each unique TCRbeta CDR3 rearrangement, sequence reads were collapsed and filtered. For each sample, productive Simpson clonality was calculated as the square root of Simpson's diversity index across productive rearrangements. TCRdb carries this immuneACCESS record with in-frame sequences only. Its versions omit some clonotypes, under half of them owing to an unresolved V gene in the studies checked, with the rest unexplained. The DNA gave D and trimming, while V, J and clone size come from that table. For this sample the table gives hundreds of thousands of clones, of which roughly nine tenths were detected only once. Around 10% of the sample rests with the top ten.

The germline V gene yields MNHEY for CDR1 and SVGEGT for CDR2. Taken from cysteine to phenylalanine, the CDR3 has 13 residues. Kept here is only the CDR3 DNA, which spans 39 bases and is read in frame from base 1. V loses 2 bases, J loses 10 bases, and the germline ends lie 9 bases apart. The receptor comes from a woman under 40 with COVID-19, enrolled during active disease. The sequence is built from TRBV6-2 or TRBV6-3 and TRBJ1-6, with a weak D call of TRBD1 (6 bases match). The specimen sequenced was peripheral blood. The DNA is TGTGCCAGCAGTTACCAGGGGCCATCACCCCTCCACTTT. Translated, this gives CASSYQGPSPLHF.